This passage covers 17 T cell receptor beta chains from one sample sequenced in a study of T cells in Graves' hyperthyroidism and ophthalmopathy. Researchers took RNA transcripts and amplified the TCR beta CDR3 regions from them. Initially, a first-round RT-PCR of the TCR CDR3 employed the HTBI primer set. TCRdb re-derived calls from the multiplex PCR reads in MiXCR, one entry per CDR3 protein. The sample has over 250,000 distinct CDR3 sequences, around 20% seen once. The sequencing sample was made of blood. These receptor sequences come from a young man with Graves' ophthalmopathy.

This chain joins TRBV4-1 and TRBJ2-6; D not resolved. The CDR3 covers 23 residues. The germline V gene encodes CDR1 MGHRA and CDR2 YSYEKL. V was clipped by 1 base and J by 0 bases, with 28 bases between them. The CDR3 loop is CASSQVTLTLQSPQSSGANVLTF. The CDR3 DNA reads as TGCGCCAGCAGCCAAGTTACTCTCACCCTTCAGTCACCCCAGAGCTCTGGGGCCAACGTCCTGACTTTC.

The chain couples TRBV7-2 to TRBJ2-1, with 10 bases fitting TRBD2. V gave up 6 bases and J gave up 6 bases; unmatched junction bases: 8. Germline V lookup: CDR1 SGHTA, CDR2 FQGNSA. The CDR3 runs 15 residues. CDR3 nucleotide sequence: TGTGCCAGCAGATCCGCCGGGACTAGCGCCAATGAGCAGTTCTTC. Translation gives CASRSAGTSANEQFF.

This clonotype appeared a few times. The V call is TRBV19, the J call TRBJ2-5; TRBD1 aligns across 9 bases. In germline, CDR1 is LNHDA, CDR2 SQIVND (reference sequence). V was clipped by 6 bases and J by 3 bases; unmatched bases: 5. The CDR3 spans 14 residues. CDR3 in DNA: TGTGCCAGTAGCGTAGGGACAGGGAAAGAGACCCAGTACTTC. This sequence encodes CASSVGTGKETQYF. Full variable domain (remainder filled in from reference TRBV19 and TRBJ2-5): DGGITQSPKYLFRKEGQNVTLSCEQNLNHDAMYWYRQDPGQGLRLIYYSQIVNDFQKGDIAEGYSVSREKKESFPLTVTSAQKNPTAFYLCASSVGTGKETQYFGPGTRLLVL.

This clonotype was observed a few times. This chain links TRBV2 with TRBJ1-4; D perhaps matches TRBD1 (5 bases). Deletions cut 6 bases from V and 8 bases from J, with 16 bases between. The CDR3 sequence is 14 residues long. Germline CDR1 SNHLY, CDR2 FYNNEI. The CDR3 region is CASRESPGSEKLFF. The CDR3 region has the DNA TGTGCCAGCAGAGAATCACCAGGGTCCGAAAAACTGTTTTTT.

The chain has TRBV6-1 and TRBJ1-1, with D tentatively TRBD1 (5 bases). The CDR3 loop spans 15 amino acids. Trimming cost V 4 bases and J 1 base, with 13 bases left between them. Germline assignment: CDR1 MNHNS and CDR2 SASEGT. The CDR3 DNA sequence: TGTGCCAGCAGTGGTGGGAGGGGCTGGAACACTGAAGCTTTCTTT. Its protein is CASSGGRGWNTEAFF.

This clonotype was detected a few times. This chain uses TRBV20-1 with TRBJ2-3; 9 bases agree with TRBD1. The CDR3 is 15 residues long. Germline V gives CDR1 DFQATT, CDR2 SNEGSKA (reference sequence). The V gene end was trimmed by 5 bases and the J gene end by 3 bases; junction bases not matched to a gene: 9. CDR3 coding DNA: TGCAGTGCTCGAGCTCCTGACAGGGGGACAGATACGCAGTATTTT. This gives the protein CSARAPDRGTDTQYF.

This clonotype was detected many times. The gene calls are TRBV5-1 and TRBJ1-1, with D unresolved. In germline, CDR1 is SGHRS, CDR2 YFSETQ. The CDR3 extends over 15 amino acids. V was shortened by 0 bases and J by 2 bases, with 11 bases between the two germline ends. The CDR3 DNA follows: TGCGCCAGCAGCTTGGAGGGAGTACCTAACACTGAAGCTTTCTTT. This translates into CASSLEGVPNTEAFF.

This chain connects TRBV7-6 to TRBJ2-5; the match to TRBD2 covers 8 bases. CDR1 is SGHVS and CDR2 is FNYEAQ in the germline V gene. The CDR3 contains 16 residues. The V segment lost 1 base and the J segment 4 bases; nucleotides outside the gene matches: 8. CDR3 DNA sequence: TGTGCCAGCAGCTTAGGTGGCGGGGGGATCGGAGAGACCCAGTACTTC. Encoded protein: CASSLGGGGIGETQYF.

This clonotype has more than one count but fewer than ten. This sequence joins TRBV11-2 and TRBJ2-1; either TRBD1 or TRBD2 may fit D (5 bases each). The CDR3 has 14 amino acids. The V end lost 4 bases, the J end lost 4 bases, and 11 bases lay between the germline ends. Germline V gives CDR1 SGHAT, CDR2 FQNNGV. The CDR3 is CASSWGREYNEQFF. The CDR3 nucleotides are TGTGCCAGCAGCTGGGGACGGGAATACAATGAGCAGTTCTTC.

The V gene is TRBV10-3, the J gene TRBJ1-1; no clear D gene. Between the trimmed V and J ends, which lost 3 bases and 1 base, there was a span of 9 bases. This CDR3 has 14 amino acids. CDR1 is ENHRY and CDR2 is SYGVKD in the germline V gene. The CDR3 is CAISDPRKNTEAFF. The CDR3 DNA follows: TGTGCCATCAGTGACCCAAGGAAGAACACTGAAGCTTTCTTT.

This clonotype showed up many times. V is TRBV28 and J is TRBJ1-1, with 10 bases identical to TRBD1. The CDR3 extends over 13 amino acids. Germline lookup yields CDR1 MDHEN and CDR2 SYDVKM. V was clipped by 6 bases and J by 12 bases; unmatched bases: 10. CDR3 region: CASSLGQGTNPFF. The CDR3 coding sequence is TGTGCCAGCAGCTTGGGACAGGGGACAAATCCTTTCTTT.

CDR3 DNA: TGCGCCAGCAGCTCGGGACCAGCGGGAGCACCCAGCACAGATACGCAGTATTTT. Its translation is CASSSGPAGAPSTDTQYF. The V and J genes are TRBV5-1 and TRBJ2-3; 8 nucleotides align to TRBD2. The CDR3 contains 18 residues. Germline V CDR1 and CDR2: SGHRS, YFSETQ. With 3 bases clipped from V and 0 bases from J, the junction kept 12 bases outside the gene matches.

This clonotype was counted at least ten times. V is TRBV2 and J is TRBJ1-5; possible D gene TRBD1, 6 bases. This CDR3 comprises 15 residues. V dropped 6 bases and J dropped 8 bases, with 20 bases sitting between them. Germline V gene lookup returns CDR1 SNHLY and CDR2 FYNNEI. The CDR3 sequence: CASSVGAGVQEPQHF. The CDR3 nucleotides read TGTGCCAGCAGCGTGGGGGCGGGGGTGCAGGAGCCCCAGCATTTT.

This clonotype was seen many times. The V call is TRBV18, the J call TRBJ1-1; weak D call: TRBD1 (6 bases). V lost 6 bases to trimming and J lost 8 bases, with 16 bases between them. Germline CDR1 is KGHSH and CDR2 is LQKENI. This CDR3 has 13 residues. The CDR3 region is CASSQTRDNEAFF. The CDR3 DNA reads TGTGCCAGCTCGCAGACCCGGGACAACGAAGCTTTCTTT.

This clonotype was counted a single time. The CDR3 here is CASSSRLFLELFF. CDR3 DNA: TGTGCCAGCAGTTCACGTTTATTTCTGGAGCTGTTTTTT. This rearrangement joins TRBV28 to TRBJ2-2; D uncertain. In germline, CDR1 is MDHEN, CDR2 SYDVKM. Trimming stripped 4 bases from V and 10 bases from J, with 13 bases between. This CDR3 comprises 13 residues.

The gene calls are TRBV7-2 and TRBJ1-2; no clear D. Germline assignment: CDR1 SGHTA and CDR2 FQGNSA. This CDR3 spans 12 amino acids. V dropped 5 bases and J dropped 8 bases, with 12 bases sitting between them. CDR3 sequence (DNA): TGTGCCAGCAGCCAAATGAGCTACGGCTACACCTTC. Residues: CASSQMSYGYTF.

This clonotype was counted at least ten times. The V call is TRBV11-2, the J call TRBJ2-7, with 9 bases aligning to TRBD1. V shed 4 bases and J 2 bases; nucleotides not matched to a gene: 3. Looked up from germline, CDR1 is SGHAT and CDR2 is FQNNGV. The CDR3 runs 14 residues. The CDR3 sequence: CASSSGTGPYEQYF. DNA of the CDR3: TGTGCCAGCAGCTCCGGGACAGGGCCCTACGAGCAGTACTTC.